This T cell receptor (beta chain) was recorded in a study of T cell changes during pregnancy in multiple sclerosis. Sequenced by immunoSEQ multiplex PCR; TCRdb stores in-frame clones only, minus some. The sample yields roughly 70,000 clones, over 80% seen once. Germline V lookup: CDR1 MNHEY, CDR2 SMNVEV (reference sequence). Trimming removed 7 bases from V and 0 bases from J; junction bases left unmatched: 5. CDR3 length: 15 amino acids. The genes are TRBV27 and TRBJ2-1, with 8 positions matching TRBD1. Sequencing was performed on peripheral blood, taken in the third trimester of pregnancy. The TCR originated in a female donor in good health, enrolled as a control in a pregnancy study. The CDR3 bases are TGTGCCAGCACCTCAGGGGGCAGCTCCTACAATGAGCAGTTCTTC. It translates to CASTSGGSSYNEQFF.